This TCR beta chain came from a study of beta chain features in type 1 diabetes. Overall study context: All samples yielded roughly 100 million examined sorted cells. Study-wide results and caveats: TCRB rearrangement may or may not be influenced by HLA type; here this remained unresolved. In cDNA sequencing, cells with high TCR expression could be over-represented. PCR might show a preference for shorter templates, equally across patients and controls.

Trimming removed 2 bases from V and 2 bases from J; junction bases left unmatched: 6. CDR1 MNHEY and CDR2 SMNVEV come from the germline V gene (reference sequence). CDR3 length: 15 amino acids. Investigators reverse transcribed all isolated RNA, so they sequenced expressed TCRB transcripts. Using immunoSEQ multiplex PCR, the repertoire was profiled, and TCRdb retains in-frame clones only, with some absent. The sample lists under 250,000 clones, 25% to 30% occurring once. For this clone: Its specificity is unknown.

This receptor was obtained from a man younger than 40 in good health. Source material: central memory CD4+ T cells from blood. The chain has TRBV27 and TRBJ2-7; 7 nucleotides line up with TRBD2. The CDR3, as DNA: TGTGCCAGCAGTTTAAAGCGGGGAAATCCCTACGAGCAGTACTTC. Residues: CASSLKRGNPYEQYF.